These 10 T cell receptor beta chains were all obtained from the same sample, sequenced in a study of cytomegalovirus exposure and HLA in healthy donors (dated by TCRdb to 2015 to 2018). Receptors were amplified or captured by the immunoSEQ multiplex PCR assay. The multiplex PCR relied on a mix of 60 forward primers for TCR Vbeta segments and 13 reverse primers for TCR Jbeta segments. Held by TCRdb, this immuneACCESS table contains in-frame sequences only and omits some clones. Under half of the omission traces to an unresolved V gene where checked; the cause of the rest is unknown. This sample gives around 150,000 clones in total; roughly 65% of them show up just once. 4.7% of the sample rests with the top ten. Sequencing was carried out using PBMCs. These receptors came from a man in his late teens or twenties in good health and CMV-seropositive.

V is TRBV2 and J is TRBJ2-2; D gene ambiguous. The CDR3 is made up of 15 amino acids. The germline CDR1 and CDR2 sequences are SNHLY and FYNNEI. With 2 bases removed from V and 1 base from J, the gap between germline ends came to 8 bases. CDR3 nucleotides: TGTGCCAGCAGTGAAAATACGGGGAACACCGGGGAGCTGTTTTTT. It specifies CASSENTGNTGELFF.

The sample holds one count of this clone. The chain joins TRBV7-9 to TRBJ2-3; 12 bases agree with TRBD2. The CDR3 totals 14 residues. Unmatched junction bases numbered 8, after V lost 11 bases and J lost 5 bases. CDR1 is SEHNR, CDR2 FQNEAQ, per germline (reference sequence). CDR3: CAGGRLAGEDTQYF. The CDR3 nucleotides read TGTGCCGGCGGACGACTAGCGGGGGAAGATACGCAGTATTTT.

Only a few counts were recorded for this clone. The CDR3 DNA follows: TGCGCCAGCAGCTTGGGGGCCATCTCAGAAGCTTTCTTT. Amino acids: CASSLGAISEAFF. This chain links TRBV5-1 with TRBJ1-1; D is undetermined. The V gene lost 0 bases and the J gene lost 8 bases, with 11 bases spanning the gap. The CDR3 totals 13 residues. Germline CDR1 SGHRS, CDR2 YFSETQ.

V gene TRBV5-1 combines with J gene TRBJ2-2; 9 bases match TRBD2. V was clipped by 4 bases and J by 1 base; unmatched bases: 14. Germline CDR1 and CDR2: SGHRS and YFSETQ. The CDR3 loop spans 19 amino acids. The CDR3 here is CASSPPPSGIALNTGELFF. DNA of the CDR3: TGCGCCAGCAGCCCACCCCCTAGCGGGATTGCTTTGAACACCGGGGAGCTGTTTTTT.

The CDR3 is CASSFQGNYGYTF. For the CDR3, the DNA is TGCGCCAGCAGCTTTCAGGGTAACTATGGCTACACCTTC. The chain uses TRBV5-1 and TRBJ1-2; the D gene is possibly TRBD1 (5 bases). Germline CDR1 SGHRS, CDR2 YFSETQ. This CDR3 spans 13 amino acids. Trimming pared 2 bases from V and 1 base from J, leaving 6 bases between.

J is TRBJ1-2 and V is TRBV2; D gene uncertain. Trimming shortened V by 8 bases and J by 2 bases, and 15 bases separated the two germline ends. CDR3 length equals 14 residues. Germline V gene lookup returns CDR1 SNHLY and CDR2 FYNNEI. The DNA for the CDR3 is TGTGCCAGCGAGGGCCAGGCGGCAAACTATGGCTACACCTTC. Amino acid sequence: CASEGQAANYGYTF.

As DNA, the CDR3 is TGTGCCAGCAACCGGGACAGGGCGGATCAAGAGACCCAGTACTTC. Its protein product is CASNRDRADQETQYF. This chain uses TRBV2 with TRBJ2-5; TRBD1 agrees at 9 bases. With V trimmed by 7 bases and J by 2 bases, 8 bases remained unmatched. The CDR3 is 15 amino acids. Germline V lookup: CDR1 SNHLY, CDR2 FYNNEI.

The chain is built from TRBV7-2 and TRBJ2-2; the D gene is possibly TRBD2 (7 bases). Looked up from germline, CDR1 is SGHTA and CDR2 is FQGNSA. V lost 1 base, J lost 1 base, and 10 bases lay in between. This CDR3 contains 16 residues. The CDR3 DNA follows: TGTGCCAGCAGCTTAGACGGGGGGCGGAACACCGGGGAGCTGTTTTTT. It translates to CASSLDGGRNTGELFF.

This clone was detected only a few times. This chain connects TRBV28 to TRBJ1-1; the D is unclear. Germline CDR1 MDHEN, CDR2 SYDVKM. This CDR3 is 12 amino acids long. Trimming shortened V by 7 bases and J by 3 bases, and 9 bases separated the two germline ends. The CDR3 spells CASKEGYTEAFF. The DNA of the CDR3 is TGTGCCAGCAAAGAGGGATACACTGAAGCTTTCTTT.

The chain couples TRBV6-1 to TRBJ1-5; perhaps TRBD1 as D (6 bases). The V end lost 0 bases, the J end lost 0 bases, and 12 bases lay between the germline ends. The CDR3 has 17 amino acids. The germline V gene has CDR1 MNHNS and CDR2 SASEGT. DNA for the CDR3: TGTGCCAGCAGTGAAGCCTTACCGACAGGTAGCAATCAGCCCCAGCATTTT. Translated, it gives CASSEALPTGSNQPQHF.